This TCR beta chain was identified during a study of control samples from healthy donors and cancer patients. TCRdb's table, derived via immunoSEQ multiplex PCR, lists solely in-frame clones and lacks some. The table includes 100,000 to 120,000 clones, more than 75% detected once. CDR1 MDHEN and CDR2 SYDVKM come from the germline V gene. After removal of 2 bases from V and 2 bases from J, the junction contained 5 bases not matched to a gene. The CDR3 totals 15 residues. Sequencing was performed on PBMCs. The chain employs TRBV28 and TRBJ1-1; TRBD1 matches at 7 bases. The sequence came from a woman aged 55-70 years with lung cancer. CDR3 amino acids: CASSLTGTVNTEAFF. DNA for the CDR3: TGTGCCAGCAGTTTAACAGGGACAGTTAACACTGAAGCTTTCTTT.